Following are 3 T cell receptor beta chains from one sample sequenced in a study of T cells in Graves' hyperthyroidism and ophthalmopathy. Amplified TCR beta CDR3 regions derived from RNA transcripts. The HTBI primer set served for first-round RT-PCR of the TCR CDR3. MiXCR, applied by TCRdb to the multiplex PCR reads, yields one record per CDR3 protein. The sample has about 590,000 distinct CDR3 sequences, 15% to 18% seen once. Sequencing was done on a sample of blood. The source is a woman aged 25 to 39 with Graves' hyperthyroidism.

This clonotype was counted a single time. The chain recombines TRBV7-6 with TRBJ1-3; unclear D gene. From germline, CDR1 is SGHVS and CDR2 FNYEAQ. V was cut by 2 bases and J by 0 bases, with 11 bases left in between. The CDR3 is made up of 16 amino acids. This CDR3 reads CASSLFFQDSGNTIYF. The CDR3 DNA follows: TGTGCCAGCAGCTTATTTTTCCAGGACTCTGGAAACACCATATATTTT.

In this sample, this clonotype turned up many times. In nucleotides, the CDR3 is TGTGCCAGCAGTTTAGCGGAGCTCTCTCGCACCGGGGAGCTGTTTTTT. It encodes CASSLAELSRTGELFF. The genes are TRBV27 and TRBJ2-2; D uncertain. Trimming pared 2 bases from V and 4 bases from J, leaving 14 bases between. The CDR3 covers 16 residues. The germline CDR1 and CDR2 sequences are MNHEY and SMNVEV (reference sequence).

The V call is TRBV3-1, the J call TRBJ2-2, with D unclear. Germline-derived CDR1 and CDR2 are LGHDT and YNNKEL (reference sequence). The ends were cut back, 1 base at V and 4 bases at J, with 13 bases in the middle. This CDR3 is 16 amino acids long. The CDR3 DNA is TGTGCCAGCAGCCAAGTAACTACTCCGAGCACCGGGGAGCTGTTTTTT. Protein: CASSQVTTPSTGELFF.